The rows below give T cell receptor gamma chains drawn from one sample of a study of intestinal T cells in coeliac disease. TCRdb ran CATT on the multiplex PCR reads. The profile shows hundreds of gamma-chain clones, more than 50% of them singletons. Sequences were obtained from a duodenal biopsy. The receptors stem from a human donor with celiac disease. CDR3s include the opening cysteine and the closing phenylalanine or tryptophan. The order of the fields is clone size, V gene, J gene, CDR3 protein, CDR3 DNA. Expanded clones get a size class; other rows say once, few or many, or leave the size out.

size: -; V: TRGV10; J: TRGJP1; CDR3: CAAWAGWFKIF; DNA: TGTGCTGCGTGGGCTGGTTGGTTCAAGATATTT
size: -; V: TRGV10; J: TRGJ1/TRGJ2; CDR3: CAAWVGIYYKKLF; DNA: TGTGCTGCGTGGGTAGGGATTTATTATAAGAAACTCTTT
size: -; V: TRGV2; J: TRGJ1/TRGJ2; CDR3: CATWDGRLGELF; DNA: TGTGCCACCTGGGACGGGCGTTTAGGGGAACTCTTT
size: -; V: TRGV10; J: TRGJ1/TRGJ2; CDR3: CAAWGWRRNVF; DNA: TGTGCTGCGTGGGGATGGCGAAGAAACGTCTTT
size: -; V: TRGV11; J: TRGJP1; CDR3: CAAGLGPPSHTTGWFKIF; DNA: TGTGCCGCTGGATTAGGCCCTCCTTCTCATACCACTGGTTGGTTCAAGATATTT
size: -; V: TRGV10; J: TRGJ1/TRGJ2; CDR3: CARGFWLIKKLF; DNA: TGTGCGCGTGGCTTTTGGCTTATTAAGAAACTCTTT
size: -; V: TRGV4; J: TRGJP1; CDR3: CATWGWAGGWFKIF; DNA: TGTGCCACCTGGGGATGGGCTGGTGGTTGGTTCAAGATATTT
size: -; V: TRGV4; J: TRGJ1/TRGJ2; CDR3: CATWDGSLSWKKLF; DNA: TGTGCCACCTGGGATGGGTCCCTTAGTTGGAAGAAACTCTTT
size: -; V: TRGV10; J: TRGJ1/TRGJ2; CDR3: CAAWGLKEELDYKKLF; DNA: TGTGCTGCGTGGGGGTTAAAAGAAGAGCTGGATTATAAGAAACTCTTC
size: -; V: TRGV3; J: TRGJ1/TRGJ2; CDR3: CATGTYYKKLF; DNA: TGTGCCACTGGGACTTATTATAAGAAACTCTTT
size: -; V: TRGV10; J: TRGJP1; CDR3: CAGVGFGGATGWFKIF; DNA: TGTGCTGGCGTGGGATTTGGCGGGGCCACTGGTTGGTTCAAGATATTT
size: -; V: TRGV8; J: TRGJP1; CDR3: CATWDIPLGWFKIF; DNA: TGTGCCACCTGGGATATACCACTTGGTTGGTTCAAGATATTT
size: once; V: TRGV8; J: TRGJ1/TRGJ2; CDR3: CAILGLFSNYYKKLF; DNA: TGTGCCATCCTGGGATTATTTTCGAATTATTATAAGAAACTCTTT
size: -; V: TRGV10; J: TRGJP1; CDR3: CAAWDLLGSPGFKIF; DNA: TGTGCTGCGTGGGATTTATTGGGGAGTCCCGGGTTCAAGATATTT
size: once; V: TRGV10; J: TRGJP1; CDR3: CAAWGGRWDVGWFKIF; DNA: TGTGCTGCGTGGGGGGGGAGGTGGGACGTCGGTTGGTTCAAGATATTT
size: -; V: TRGV10; J: TRGJ1/TRGJ2; CDR3: CAAWGLDKKLF; DNA: TGTGCTGCGTGGGGCCTTGATAAGAAACTCTTT
size: -; V: TRGV10; J: TRGJP1; CDR3: CAAWEGGGTTGWFKIF; DNA: TGTGCTGCGTGGGAGGGGGGGGGCACCACTGGTTGGTTCAAGATATTT
size: hyperexpanded; V: TRGV8; J: TRGJP1; CDR3: CATWDNGGTTGWFKIF; DNA: TGTGCCACCTGGGATAACGGGGGTACCACTGGTTGGTTCAAGATATTT
size: once; V: TRGV2; J: TRGJ1/TRGJ2; CDR3: CATWDAPRKLF; DNA: TGTGCCACCTGGGACGCCCCTCGGAAACTCTTT
size: -; V: TRGV8; J: TRGJP1; CDR3: CATWDKIRWFKIF; DNA: TGTGCCACCTGGGATAAGATCCGTTGGTTCAAGATATTT
size: large; V: TRGV2; J: TRGJ1/TRGJ2; CDR3: CATWDGLTYYKKLF; DNA: TGTGCCACCTGGGACGGGCTGACATATTATAAGAAACTCTTT
size: -; V: TRGV10; J: TRGJP1; CDR3: CAAWDVNTTRWFKIF; DNA: TGTGCTGCGTGGGACGTTAATACCACTCGTTGGTTCAAGATATTT
size: -; V: TRGV10; J: TRGJP1; CDR3: CAAWEDTTGWFKIF; DNA: TGTGCTGCGTGGGAGGATACCACTGGTTGGTTCAAGATATTT
size: -; V: TRGV11; J: TRGJP1; CDR3: CTTVPAEPPTGWLKIF; DNA: -
size: -; V: TRGV2; J: TRGJP1; CDR3: CATWDCWFKIF; DNA: TGTGCCACCTGGGACTGTTGGTTCAAGATATTT
size: -; V: TRGV10; J: TRGJP1; CDR3: CAAWGYFDTTGWFKIF; DNA: TGTGCTGCGTGGGGATATTTCGATACCACTGGTTGGTTCAAGATATTT
size: -; V: TRGV8; J: TRGJP1; CDR3: CATWGHTTGWFKIF; DNA: TGTGCCACCTGGGGGCATACCACTGGTTGGTTCAAGATATTT
size: -; V: TRGV10; J: TRGJP1; CDR3: CAAWDYTLRGAATGWFKIF; DNA: TGTGCTGCGTGGGATTATACCCTTAGAGGGGCGGCCACTGGTTGGTTCAAGATATTT
size: large; V: TRGV9; J: TRGJ1/TRGJ2; CDR3: CALWESNPNYYKKLF; DNA: TGTGCCTTGTGGGAGTCAAATCCGAATTATTATAAGAAACTCTTT
size: -; V: TRGV11; J: TRGJP1; CDR3: CACWIRPSFSYRTGWFKIF; DNA: TGTGCCTGCTGGATTAGGCCCTCCTTCTCATACCGTACTGGTTGGTTCAAGATATTT
size: -; V: TRGV10; J: TRGJ1/TRGJ2; CDR3: CAAWGLAQLFGSPYYKKLF; DNA: TGTGCTGCGTGGGGCCTCGCACAGTTGTTCGGAAGTCCTTATTATAAGAAACTCTTT
size: -; V: TRGV8; J: TRGJP1; CDR3: CATWDISTGWFKIF; DNA: TGTGCCACCTGGGATATATCCACTGGTTGGTTCAAGATATTT
size: -; V: TRGV2; J: TRGJ1/TRGJ2; CDR3: CATWDGPFYYKKLF; DNA: TGTGCCACCTGGGACGGGCCTTTTTATTATAAGAAACTCTTT
size: -; V: TRGV10; J: TRGJ1/TRGJ2; CDR3: CAAWARYYKKLF; DNA: TGTGCTGCGTGGGCCCGTTATTATAAGAAACTCTTT
size: few; V: TRGV11; J: TRGJ1/TRGJ2; CDR3: CACWKRSNYYKKLF; DNA: TGTGCCTGCTGGAAACGTTCGAATTATTATAAGAAACTCTTT
size: -; V: TRGV10; J: TRGJ1/TRGJ2; CDR3: CAAWDSLLGVIIKKLF; DNA: TGTGCTGCGTGGGATAGCCTCCTGGGGGTTATTATAAAGAAACTCTTT
size: -; V: TRGV11; J: TRGJP1; CDR3: CACWIRTSGWFKIF; DNA: TGTGCCTGCTGGATTAGAACATCTGGTTGGTTCAAGATATTT
size: -; V: TRGV9; J: TRGJ1/TRGJ2; CDR3: CALMGSNYYKKLF; DNA: TGTGCCCTAATGGGATCGAATTATTATAAGAAACTCTTT
size: -; V: TRGV2; J: TRGJ1/TRGJ2; CDR3: CATWGRASPIKKLF; DNA: TGTGCCACCTGGGGACGGGCCAGTCCGATTAAGAAACTCTTT
size: few; V: TRGV8; J: TRGJ1/TRGJ2; CDR3: CAPGIAYYKKLF; DNA: TGTGCACCTGGGATAGCTTATTATAAGAAACTCTTT
size: -; V: TRGV9; J: TRGJ1/TRGJ2; CDR3: CALWEVPYYKKLF; DNA: TGTGCCTTGTGGGAGGTGCCTTATTATAAGAAACTCTTT
size: hyperexpanded; V: TRGV10; J: TRGJ1/TRGJ2; CDR3: CAAWAYYKKLF; DNA: TGTGCTGCGTGGGCTTATTATAAGAAACTCTTT
size: large; V: TRGV3; J: TRGJP1; CDR3: CATWDRRGVTGWFKIF; DNA: TGTGCCACCTGGGACAGGCGAGGGGTCACTGGTTGGTTCAAGATATTT
size: -; V: TRGV9; J: TRGJP1; CDR3: CALSLDGGGCYTGWFKIF; DNA: TGTGCCTTGTCGTTGGATGGGGGGGGGTGCTACACTGGTTGGTTCAAGATATTT
size: large; V: TRGV10; J: TRGJP1; CDR3: CAAWDYGFGWFKIF; DNA: TGTGCTGCGTGGGATTATGGGTTCGGGTGGTTCAAGATATTT
size: -; V: TRGV3; J: TRGJP1; CDR3: CADRNTTGWFKIF; DNA: TGTGCCGACCGGAATACCACTGGTTGGTTCAAGATATTT
size: -; V: TRGV2; J: TRGJ1/TRGJ2; CDR3: CATWDGPVPIKKLF; DNA: TGTGCCACCTGGGACGGGCCAGTTCCGATTAAGAAACTCTTT
size: -; V: TRGV10; J: TRGJP1; CDR3: CAAWELTDPTGWFKIF; DNA: TGTGCTGCGTGGGAACTTACCGACCCCACTGGTTGGTTCAAGATATTT
size: few; V: TRGV10; J: TRGJP1; CDR3: CAPAIFTTGWFKIF; DNA: TGTGCTCCCGCGATATTTACCACTGGTTGGTTCAAGATATTT
size: -; V: TRGV10; J: TRGJ1/TRGJ2; CDR3: CAAWTSERKLF; DNA: TGTGCTGCGTGGACGTCCGAAAGAAAACTCTTT
size: -; V: TRGV10; J: TRGJP1; CDR3: CARGIMRVNTTGWFKIF; DNA: TGTGCGCGTGGGATTATGAGAGTTAATACCACTGGTTGGTTCAAGATATTT
size: -; V: TRGV2; J: TRGJ1/TRGJ2; CDR3: CATWERPRKLF; DNA: TGTGCCACCTGGGAACGCCCTCGGAAACTCTTT